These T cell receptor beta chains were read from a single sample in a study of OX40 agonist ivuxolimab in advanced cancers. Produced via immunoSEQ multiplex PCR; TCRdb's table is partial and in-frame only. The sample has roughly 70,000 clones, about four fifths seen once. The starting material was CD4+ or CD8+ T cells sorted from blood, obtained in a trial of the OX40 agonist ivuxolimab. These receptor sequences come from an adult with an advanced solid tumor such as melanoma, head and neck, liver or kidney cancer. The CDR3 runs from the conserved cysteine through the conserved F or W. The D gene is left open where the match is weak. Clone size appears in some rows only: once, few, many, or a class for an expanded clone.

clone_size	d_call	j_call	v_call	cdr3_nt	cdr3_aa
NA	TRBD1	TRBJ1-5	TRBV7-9	TGTGCCAGCAGCTTGACAGGGGGTAGCAATCAGCCCCAGCATTTT	CASSLTGGSNQPQHF
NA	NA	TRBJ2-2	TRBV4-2	TGTGCCAGCAGCCAAGAGTCTCGGCAGTGGAACACCGGGGAGCTGTTTTTT	CASSQESRQWNTGELFF
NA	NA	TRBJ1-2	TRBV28	TGTGCACTTGGAGGGGATACTAACTATGGCTACACCTTC	CALGGDTNYGYTF
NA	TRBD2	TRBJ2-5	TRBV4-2	TGTGCCAGCAGCCCAGGACTAGCGGGAGGTTCGGAGACCCAGTACTTC	CASSPGLAGGSETQYF
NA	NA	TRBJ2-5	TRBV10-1	TGCGCCAGCAGTGAGAGGGACCCAGACCGGGAGACCCAGTACTTC	CASSERDPDRETQYF
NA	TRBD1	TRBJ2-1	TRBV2	TGTGCCAGCAGGCCCGACAGGGGTTCCTACAATGAGCAGTTCTTC	CASRPDRGSYNEQFF
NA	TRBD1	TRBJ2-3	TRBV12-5	TGTGCTAGTGGTCCGACAGGGGACAGTACAGATACGCAGTATTTT	CASGPTGDSTDTQYF
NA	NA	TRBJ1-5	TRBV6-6	TGTGCCAGCACAGGCAGGATACGAAGCAATCAGCCCCAGCATTTT	CASTGRIRSNQPQHF
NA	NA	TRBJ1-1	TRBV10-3	TGTGCCATCAGTAGAACAGGTTCTGAAGCTTTCTTT	CAISRTGSEAFF
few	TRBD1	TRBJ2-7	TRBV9	TGTGCCAGCAGCCCCTCACAGGGGGAGGCTGGGAAGCAGTACTTC	CASSPSQGEAGKQYF
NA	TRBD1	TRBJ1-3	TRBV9	TGTGCCAGCAGCGGGACACTAGGGGGCAGGCCCTCTGGAAACACCATATATTTT	CASSGTLGGRPSGNTIYF
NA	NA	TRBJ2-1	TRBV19	TGTGCCAGTAGTATAGACCGCTCGGCGTACAATGAGCAGTTCTTC	CASSIDRSAYNEQFF
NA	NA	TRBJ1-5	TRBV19	TGTGCCAGTAAAGTGCCTGGGAGCAATCAGCCCCAGCATTTT	CASKVPGSNQPQHF
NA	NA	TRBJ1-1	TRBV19	TGTGCCAGTAGTGGGTTTATAATCGACGGATACACTGAAGCTTTCTTT	CASSGFIIDGYTEAFF
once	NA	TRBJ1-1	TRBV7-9	TGTGCCAGCAGCGAAACAGTGAACACTGAAGCTTTCTTT	CASSETVNTEAFF
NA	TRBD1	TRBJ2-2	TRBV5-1	TGCGCCAGCAGCCCCGGGACAGGAGTTACCGGGGAGCTGTTTTTT	CASSPGTGVTGELFF
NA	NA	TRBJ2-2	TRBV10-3	TGTGCCATCAGAAACGAAGGCCCCAACACCGGGGAGCTGTTTTTT	CAIRNEGPNTGELFF
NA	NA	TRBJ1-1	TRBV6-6	TGTGCCAGCAGGTACAGGGTCACTGAAGCTTTCTTT	CASRYRVTEAFF
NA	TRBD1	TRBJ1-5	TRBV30	TGTGCCTGGAGTGTAGGGACAGGGGGAATTCAGCCCCAGCATTTT	CAWSVGTGGIQPQHF
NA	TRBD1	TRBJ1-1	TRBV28	TGTGCCAGCAGATACACAGGGGGCCTAACTGAAGCTTTCTTT	CASRYTGGLTEAFF
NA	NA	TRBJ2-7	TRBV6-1	TGTGCCAGCAGCATAGGGGGGGGATCCTACGAGCAGTACTTC	CASSIGGGSYEQYF
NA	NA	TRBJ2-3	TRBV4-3	TGCGCCAGCTCTCGGGGAAGGGCTCCAGATACGCAGTATTTT	CASSRGRAPDTQYF
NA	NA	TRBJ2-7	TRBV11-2	TGTGCCAGCAGCTTAGCCCAGTCCTACGAGCAGTACTTC	CASSLAQSYEQYF
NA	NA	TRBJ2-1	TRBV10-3	TGTGCCATCGCCCCATCGGGGAGCAATGAGCAGTTCTTC	CAIAPSGSNEQFF
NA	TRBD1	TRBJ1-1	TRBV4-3	TGCGCCAGCAGCCAATTGAACAGGGGCAACACTGAAGCTTTCTTT	CASSQLNRGNTEAFF
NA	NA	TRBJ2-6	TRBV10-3	TGTGCCATCGGTAGCGACTCTGGGGCCAACGTCCTGACTTTC	CAIGSDSGANVLTF
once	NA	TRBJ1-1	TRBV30	TGTGCCTGGAGCACCTCGGGGGGCCGAGACGCTTTCTTT	CAWSTSGGRDAFF
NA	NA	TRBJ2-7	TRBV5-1	TGCGCCAGCAGCCCCGAGATGTCAGGCTACGAGCAGTACTTC	CASSPEMSGYEQYF
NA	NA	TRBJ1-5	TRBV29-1	TGCAGCGTCAAGCTGGAGGGCAATCAGCCCCAGCATTTT	CSVKLEGNQPQHF
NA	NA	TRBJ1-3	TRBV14	TGTGCCAGCAGCCAAGGTGGTAGGGGTCTTGGAAACACCATATATTTT	CASSQGGRGLGNTIYF
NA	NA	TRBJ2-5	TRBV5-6	TGTGCCAGCAGCAGGCTAAATGAAGAGACCCAGTACTTC	CASSRLNEETQYF
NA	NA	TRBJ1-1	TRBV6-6	TGTGCCAGCAGTTACCAAACCCTTGACCGTTACACTGAAGCTTTCTTT	CASSYQTLDRYTEAFF
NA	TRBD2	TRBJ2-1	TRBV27	TGTGCCAGCAAAGGACTAGCGGGGGCCCAAGCGTCCTACAATGAGCAGTTCTTC	CASKGLAGAQASYNEQFF
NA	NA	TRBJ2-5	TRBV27	TGTGCCAGCAGTTCATGGGGCCAACAAGAGACCCAGTACTTC	CASSSWGQQETQYF
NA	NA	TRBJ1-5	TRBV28	TGTGCCAGCAGTTTCGGCAGGGGCAGACAGCCCCAGCATTTT	CASSFGRGRQPQHF
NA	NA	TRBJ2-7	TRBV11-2	TGTGCCAGCAGCTTAGGACAGGTGCCTTCCTACGAGCAGTACTTC	CASSLGQVPSYEQYF
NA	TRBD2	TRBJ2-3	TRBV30	TGTGCCTGGAGTTCCGGGACTAGGGTATATTTT	CAWSSGTRVYF
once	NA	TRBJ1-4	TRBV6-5	TGTGCCAGCAGTCCCCAGGGAGGGAATGAAAAACTGTTTTTT	CASSPQGGNEKLFF
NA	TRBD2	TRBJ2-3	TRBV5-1	TGCGCCAGCTCCCCGGGGACTAGCAGGTATACGCAGTATTTT	CASSPGTSRYTQYF
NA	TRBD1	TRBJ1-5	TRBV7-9	TGTGCCACCCAAGGTCGGACAGGCGATCAGCCCCAGCATTTT	CATQGRTGDQPQHF
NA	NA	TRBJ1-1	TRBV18	TGTGCCAGCTCACCTGAAGGGATAGGGACTGAAGCTTTCTTT	CASSPEGIGTEAFF
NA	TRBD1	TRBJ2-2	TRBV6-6	TGTGCCAGCAGTTACGAGGCAGGGGGCACCGGGGAGCTGTTTTTT	CASSYEAGGTGELFF
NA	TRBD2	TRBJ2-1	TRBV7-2	TGTGCCAGCAGCTTAGGTAGTGGAGCGGGGGGGCCAAGTGAGCAGTTCTTC	CASSLGSGAGGPSEQFF
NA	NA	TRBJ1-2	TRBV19	TGTGCCAGTAGTATCTATTCGGGGGCAGGCTACACCTTC	CASSIYSGAGYTF
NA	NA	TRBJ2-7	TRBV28	TGTGCCAGCAGTCTCAGGGGCGGGGTTAACGAGCAGTACTTC	CASSLRGGVNEQYF
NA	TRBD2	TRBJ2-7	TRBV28	TGTGCCAGCAGTCCCCTGGGGGGGAGGTCCTACGAGCAGTACTTC	CASSPLGGRSYEQYF
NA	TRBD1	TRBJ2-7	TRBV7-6	TGTGCCAGCAGCTTGGCCGGGACAGCTAGCCCTATTACGAAGCAGTACTTC	CASSLAGTASPITKQYF
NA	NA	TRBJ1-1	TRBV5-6	TGTGCCAGCAGCTTGTTAAACAGGCTGAACACTGAAGCTTTCTTT	CASSLLNRLNTEAFF
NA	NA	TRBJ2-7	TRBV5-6	TGTGCCAGCAGCTTGGCCCAGGGGCGGGGTACCTACGAGCAGTACTTC	CASSLAQGRGTYEQYF
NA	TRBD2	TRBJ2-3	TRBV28	TGTGCCAGCGGTCAATTAGCGGGGGGGGCAGATACGCAGTATTTT	CASGQLAGGADTQYF
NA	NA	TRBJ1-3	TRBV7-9	TGTGCCAGCAGCGTGTTGGGCAAGTCCGGAAACACCATATATTTT	CASSVLGKSGNTIYF
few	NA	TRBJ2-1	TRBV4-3	TGCGCCAGCAGCCAAGATGGTCTAGCCGGCGATGAGCAGTTCTTC	CASSQDGLAGDEQFF
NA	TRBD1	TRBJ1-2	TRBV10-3	TGTGCTACCGGACTACAGGGGGTAGGCTATGGCTACACCTTC	CATGLQGVGYGYTF
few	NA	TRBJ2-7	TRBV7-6	TGTGCCAGCAGCTTAGCTGGGGCCCCCTTTTACGAGCAGTACTTC	CASSLAGAPFYEQYF
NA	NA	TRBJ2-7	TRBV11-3	TGTGCCAGCAGCCCCAGAAGTGGGCACTACGAGCAGTACTTC	CASSPRSGHYEQYF
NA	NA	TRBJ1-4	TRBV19	TGTGCCAGTACGTCCCGGGGAGGTGCAACTAATGAAAAACTGTTTTTT	CASTSRGGATNEKLFF
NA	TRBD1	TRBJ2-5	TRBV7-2	TGTGCCAGCAGCTTAGACACAGGGGGAGGGACCCAGTACTTC	CASSLDTGGGTQYF
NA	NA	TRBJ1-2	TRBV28	TGTGCCTCCCGGGGGGGTGCCAGCTATGGCTACACCTTC	CASRGGASYGYTF
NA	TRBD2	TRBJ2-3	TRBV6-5	TGTGCCAGCCGTCTGGCGGGAGGCCCAGATACGCAGTATTTT	CASRLAGGPDTQYF
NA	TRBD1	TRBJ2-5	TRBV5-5	TGTGCCAGCAGCTTCCTGACAGGGAAAGAGACCCAGTACTTC	CASSFLTGKETQYF